The 12 T cell receptor beta chains below were found in one sample sequenced in a study of T cell repertoires in aging, cancer and after chemotherapy. A mixed TRB-A/B primer pool amplified rearranged TRB by multiplex touch-down PCR. TCRdb reprocessed the multiplex PCR reads with MiXCR, giving one entry per CDR3 protein. Here the sample spans about 13,000 distinct CDR3 sequences, around 25% being singletons. Peripheral blood genomic DNA, not sorted cells or RNA, was the template. The specimen sequenced was blood. All receptors come from a human donor in good health.

The rearrangement links TRBV6-5 to TRBJ1-2; D is undetermined. CDR1 is MNHEY and CDR2 is SVGAGI in the germline V gene. There are 13 residues in the CDR3. The germline V and J ends were trimmed by 5 bases and 4 bases, with 11 bases remaining between them. The DNA of the CDR3 is TGTGCCAGCAGTCCCAGCGGGAGCTATGGCTACACCTTC. Protein: CASSPSGSYGYTF.

This clonotype came up a few times. The rearrangement links TRBV11-2 to TRBJ2-1; unclear D gene. Germline V CDR1 and CDR2: SGHAT, FQNNGV. Trimming removed 0 bases at V and 0 bases at J, with 9 bases between. There are 16 residues in the CDR3. Written as DNA, the CDR3 is TGTGCCAGCAGCTTAGAAAGGTTAAGCTCCTACAATGAGCAGTTCTTC. Its protein is CASSLERLSSYNEQFF.

This chain connects TRBV18 to TRBJ1-1, with 7 positions matching TRBD1. CDR3 size: 15 residues. CDR1 is KGHSH and CDR2 is LQKENI in the germline V gene. V was pared by 4 bases and J by 0 bases, with 5 bases of the junction left unmatched. CDR3 in DNA: TGTGCCAGCTCACTCCAGACAGGGATGAACACTGAAGCTTTCTTT. Residues: CASSLQTGMNTEAFF.

The rearrangement links TRBV6-5 to TRBJ1-2, with TRBD1 identical over 7 bases. The V gene's germline CDR1 is MNHEY and CDR2 SVGAGI. Trimming at V came to 2 bases and at J to 7 bases, leaving 10 bases not matched to a gene. The CDR3 is made up of 15 amino acids. CDR3 DNA: TGTGCCAGCAGTTACGAGACAGGGCCCCTCGGTGGCTACACCTTC. Protein sequence: CASSYETGPLGGYTF.

J is TRBJ2-7 and V is TRBV6-1; perhaps TRBD1 as D (5 bases). Germline lookup yields CDR1 MNHNS and CDR2 SASEGT. Trimming left V 7 bases short and J 0 bases short, with 13 bases between. This CDR3 contains 14 residues. The CDR3 region is CASNTVDSSYEQYF. The CDR3 coding sequence is TGTGCCAGCAACACTGTTGACAGCTCCTACGAGCAGTACTTC.

This clonotype was detected a few times. The chain couples TRBV5-6 to TRBJ2-7, with 7 bases matching TRBD1. The CDR3 extends over 15 amino acids. In germline, CDR1 is SGHDT, CDR2 YYEEEE. V was clipped by 4 bases and J by 0 bases; unmatched bases: 7. DNA of the CDR3: TGTGCCAGCAGCATCCGGGACAGACCCTCCTACGAGCAGTACTTC. Translation gives CASSIRDRPSYEQYF.

This clonotype has just a few counts. V and J are TRBV6-1 and TRBJ2-2; 9 bases match TRBD1. The CDR3 contains 14 residues. The J segment lost 9 bases and the V segment lost 2 bases, leaving 4 bases of the junction unmatched. Germline CDR1 is MNHNS and CDR2 is SASEGT. The DNA for the CDR3 is TGTGCCAGCAGTGAAACAGGGGGCACGTGGGAGCTGTTTTTT. It yields the protein CASSETGGTWELFF.

This clonotype was observed a handful of times. This chain connects TRBV11-2 to TRBJ2-2, with 7 nucleotides matching TRBD1. V lost 4 bases and J lost 0; bases outside the gene matches: 8. This CDR3 has 17 amino acids. The germline V gene has CDR1 SGHAT and CDR2 FQNNGV. CDR3 DNA sequence: TGTGCCAGCAGCTACAGCCCCGGGACAGCGAACACCGGGGAGCTGTTTTTT. Translation gives CASSYSPGTANTGELFF. Full variable domain (missing parts from reference TRBV11-2 and TRBJ2-2): EAGVAQSPRYKIIEKRQSVAFWCNPISGHATLYWYQQILGQGPKLLIQFQNNGVVDDSQLPKDRFSAERLKGVDSTLKIQPAKLEDSAVYLCASSYSPGTANTGELFFGEGSRLTVL.

The chain links TRBV7-9 to TRBJ1-1; the match to TRBD1 covers 9 bases. This CDR3 has 13 residues. Germline V gene lookup returns CDR1 SEHNR and CDR2 FQNEAQ (reference sequence). V shed 5 bases, J shed 7 bases, and the junction held 5 bases outside the gene matches. The CDR3 sequence is CASSANRGLEAFF. CDR3 nucleotide sequence: TGTGCCAGCAGCGCAAACAGGGGGCTTGAAGCTTTCTTT.

The chain is built from TRBV6-2 or TRBV6-3 and TRBJ2-3; perhaps TRBD2 as D (7 bases). Germline loops: CDR1 MNHEY, CDR2 SVGEGT. Trimming took off 0 bases at V and 3 bases at J, with 19 bases between the two ends. The CDR3 totals 18 residues. The CDR3 is CASSYSKLRGPVTDTQYF. CDR3 DNA: TGTGCCAGCAGTTACTCGAAATTGCGGGGGCCGGTGACAGATACGCAGTATTTT.

Remarks on this clonotype: A read error is possible here, since a much larger clone lies one base away. The chain employs TRBV29-1 and TRBJ2-7; D is undetermined. The germline V and J ends were trimmed by 7 bases and 3 bases, with 10 bases remaining between them. This CDR3 has 11 residues. CDR1 and CDR2 (germline): SQVTM, ANQGSEA. In DNA form, the CDR3 reads TGCAGCGCCCTGAATCTCTACGAGCAGTACTTC. Translated: CSALNLYEQYF.

The chain employs TRBV7-6 and TRBJ1-6; D is ambiguous. This CDR3 contains 19 residues. V was trimmed by 4 bases and J by 0 bases, leaving 19 bases between them. Germline CDR1 and CDR2: SGHVS and FNYEAQ. The CDR3 loop reads CASSSPLAPGSSYNSPLHF. CDR3 bases: TGTGCCAGCAGCTCCCCCCTCGCCCCCGGTAGCTCCTATAATTCACCCCTCCACTTT.